This T cell receptor (beta chain) was found in a study of T cell responses to AZD1222 COVID-19 vaccine. The length of the CDR3 is 13 residues. Deletions cut 2 bases from V and 6 bases from J, with 11 bases between. CDR1 is LGHDT and CDR2 is YNNKEL in the germline V gene (reference sequence). A single count supports this clone. The repertoire was sequenced with immunoSEQ multiplex PCR; TCRdb's copy has only in-frame clones and lacks some. Among some 250,000 clones, approximately 94% were seen once, and the ten largest hold approximately 0.52%. This sequence originates from an adult who received the AZD1222 COVID-19 vaccine. The material was peripheral blood, obtained 28 days after the second AZD1222 dose. This rearrangement joins TRBV3-1 (or the pseudogene TRBV3-2) to TRBJ2-7; D unresolved. CDR3: CASSQLMAAEQYF. The CDR3 DNA reads TGTGCCAGCAGCCAACTGATGGCGGCCGAGCAGTACTTC.